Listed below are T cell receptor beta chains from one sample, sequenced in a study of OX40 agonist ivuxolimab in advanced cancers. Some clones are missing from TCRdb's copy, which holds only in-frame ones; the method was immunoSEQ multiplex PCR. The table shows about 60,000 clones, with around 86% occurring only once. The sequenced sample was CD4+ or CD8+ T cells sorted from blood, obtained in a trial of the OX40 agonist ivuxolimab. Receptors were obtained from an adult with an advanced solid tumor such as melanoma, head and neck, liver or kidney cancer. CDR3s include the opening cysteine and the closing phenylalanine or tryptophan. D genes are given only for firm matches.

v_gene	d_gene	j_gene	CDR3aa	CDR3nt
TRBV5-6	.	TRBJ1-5	CASSFRLERPQHF	TGTGCCAGCAGCTTCCGGCTTGAACGGCCCCAGCATTTT
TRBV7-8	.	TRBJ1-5	CASSLGGVRQTDQPQHF	TGTGCCAGCAGCTTAGGTGGGGTACGACAGACTGATCAGCCCCAGCATTTT
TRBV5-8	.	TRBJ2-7	CASSRVGFRSSYEQYF	TGTGCCAGCAGCCGAGTAGGGTTCCGGAGCTCCTACGAGCAGTACTTC
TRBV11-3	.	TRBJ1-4	CASSFGANEKLFF	TGTGCCAGCAGCTTTGGAGCTAATGAAAAACTGTTTTTT
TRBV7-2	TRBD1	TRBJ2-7	CASSLVTGGQYEQYF	TGTGCCAGCAGCTTAGTGACAGGGGGCCAGTACGAGCAGTACTTC
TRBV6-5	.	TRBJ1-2	CASSSGYGYTF	TGTGCCAGCAGTAGCGGCTATGGCTACACCTTC
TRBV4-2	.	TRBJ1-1	CASSSLSLKGSEAFF	TGTGCCAGCAGCTCTCTTTCCCTGAAGGGGTCAGAAGCTTTCTTT
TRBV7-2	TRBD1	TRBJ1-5	CASSQPGTGGAGNQPQHF	TGTGCCAGCAGCCAGCCCGGGACAGGGGGCGCAGGCAATCAGCCCCAGCATTTT
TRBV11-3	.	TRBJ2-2	CASSLLQYTGELFF	TGTGCCAGCAGCTTATTACAGTACACCGGGGAGCTGTTTTTT
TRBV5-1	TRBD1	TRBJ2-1	CASSLGQGVKNEQFF	TGCGCCAGCAGCTTAGGACAGGGAGTTAAGAATGAGCAGTTCTTC
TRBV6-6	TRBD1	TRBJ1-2	CASRQGGIGGYTF	TGTGCCAGCAGACAGGGGGGTATCGGTGGCTACACCTTC
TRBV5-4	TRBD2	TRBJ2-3	CASSLELAGGTDTQYF	TGTGCCAGCAGCTTGGAACTAGCGGGGGGGACAGATACGCAGTATTTT
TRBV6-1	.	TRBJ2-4	CASSGSLGDIQYF	TGTGCCAGCAGTGGATCCCTGGGGGACATTCAGTACTTC
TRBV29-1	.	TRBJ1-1	CSVLGQPNTEAFF	TGCAGCGTCCTCGGACAGCCGAACACTGAAGCTTTCTTT